One sample yielded the 19 T cell receptor beta chains listed below, sequenced in a study of CD8+CD57+ T cells in acquired aplastic anemia (dated by TCRdb to the late 2010s). Flow cytometry had shown CD8+CD57+ cell expansion in the patients selected for sequencing. TCRdb lists the instrument as Illumina HiSeq 2000. Profiling of TCR beta VDJ combinations and CDR3 sequences used genomic DNA as the template. TCRdb handled the public reads itself, with Q25 trimming in fastp and clone calling in MiXCR, and kept productive beta chains. Rows merge per CDR3 protein into single entries with the most common DNA and genes. The sample table contains around 200,000 distinct CDR3 sequences; only one count was recorded for about three fifths of them. The ten top clones hold about 39% of the sample. Sequencing used sorted CD4+, CD8+, or CD8+CD57+ T cells (not recorded which) from PBMCs. These receptors were collected from a human donor with aplastic anemia.

The chain employs TRBV4-2 and TRBJ2-1; D not resolved. This CDR3 has 12 residues. Trimming pared 1 base from V and 7 bases from J, leaving 5 bases between. Per the germline V gene, CDR1 is LGHNA and CDR2 is YNFKEQ. The CDR3 DNA reads TGTGCCAGCAGCCAAGTTGGAAATGAGCAGTTCTTC. Amino acid sequence: CASSQVGNEQFF.

The rearrangement links TRBV11-2 to TRBJ2-7; 9 nucleotides agree with TRBD2. The CDR3 consists of 16 residues. Germline CDR1 reads SGHAT; CDR2 reads FQNNGV. Trimming cost V 4 bases and J 5 bases; bases outside gene matches: 12. This CDR3 is CASSSFRGTSIHEQYF. CDR3 nucleotides: TGTGCCAGCAGCTCCTTCCGGGGGACTAGCATCCACGAGCAGTACTTC.

The chain links TRBV10-3 to TRBJ1-2; possibly TRBD1 for D (5 bases). Germline V gene sequence: CDR1 ENHRY, CDR2 SYGVKD. The V end was cut by 10 bases, the J end by 7 bases, with 22 bases between. CDR3 length: 14 residues. CDR3 in amino acids: CASTDGGTARGYTF. The CDR3 DNA sequence: TGTGCCAGCACCGACGGGGGAACAGCGCGTGGCTACACCTTC.

J is TRBJ1-4 and V is TRBV19; TRBD1 aligns across 8 bases. Germline values: CDR1 LNHDA, CDR2 SQIVND (reference sequence). The junction had 7 bases not matched to a gene; V was cut back by 8 bases and J by 5 bases. The CDR3 covers 14 residues. CDR3 nucleotides: TGTGCCAGTGGCGACAGGGGTCCGAATGAAAAACTGTTTTTT. Encoded protein: CASGDRGPNEKLFF.

Points on this clonotype: Given a much more abundant clone one base away, this may be a read error. The CDR3 sequence is CASSLVTSTRDEKLFF. CDR3 in DNA: TGTGCCAGCAGCTTAGTTACCTCTACAAGGGATGAAAAACTGTTTTTT. The chain links TRBV7-8 to TRBJ1-4; D is undetermined. Germline V lookup: CDR1 SGHVS, CDR2 FQNEAQ. This CDR3 has 16 amino acids. Trimming left V 1 base short and J 6 bases short, with 15 bases between.

There are many counts of this clonotype. V gene TRBV7-9 combines with J gene TRBJ2-1, with TRBD2 as a possible D gene (6 bases). V dropped 7 bases and J dropped 4 bases, with 8 bases sitting between them. This CDR3 is built from 12 residues. Germline V gives CDR1 SEHNR, CDR2 FQNEAQ (reference sequence). The CDR3 spells CASIGSYNEQFF. The DNA for the CDR3 is TGTGCCAGCATCGGGAGTTACAATGAGCAGTTCTTC.

The rearrangement uses TRBV6-5 and TRBJ1-1; D is ambiguous. Germline assignment: CDR1 MNHEY and CDR2 SVGAGI. V lost 0 bases and J lost 0, with 11 bases in between. The length of the CDR3 is 16 residues. Here the CDR3 DNA reads TGTGCCAGCAGTTACTCGATGGTCGCTTTGAACACTGAAGCTTTCTTT. Translation: CASSYSMVALNTEAFF.

This clonotype has a handful of counts. This rearrangement joins TRBV9 to TRBJ1-3; D call uncertain. The CDR3 is 14 amino acids. Between the trimmed V and J ends, which lost 0 bases and 4 bases, there was a span of 8 bases. Germline loops: CDR1 SGDLS, CDR2 YYNGEE. The CDR3 loop is CASSVAGKGNTIYF. Here the CDR3 DNA reads TGTGCCAGCAGCGTAGCCGGCAAAGGAAACACCATATATTTT.

This clonotype has more than one count but fewer than ten. The chain has TRBV2 and TRBJ2-2; 7 nucleotides agree with TRBD1. After removal of 5 bases from V and 4 bases from J, the junction contained 7 bases not matched to a gene. This CDR3 spans 15 amino acids. The germline V gene has CDR1 SNHLY and CDR2 FYNNEI. The CDR3 bases are TGTGCCAGCAGTACGACAGGGATGGGCACCGGGGAGCTGTTTTTT. Translated: CASSTTGMGTGELFF.

To note about this clonotype: A much larger clone differs from this one at a single base, so this may be a read error. The chain uses TRBV29-1 and TRBJ2-7, with D tentatively TRBD2 (6 bases). From germline, CDR1 is SQVTM and CDR2 ANQGSEA. This CDR3 has 10 amino acids. CDR3 in DNA: TGCAGTGTGAGGGACTGCGAGCAGTACTTC. This encodes CSVRDCEQYF.

The chain is built from TRBV7-7 and TRBJ2-5; D might be TRBD2 (7 bases). Looked up from germline, CDR1 is SSHAT and CDR2 is FNYEAQ (reference sequence). CDR3 length: 15 residues. CDR3 region: CVSSYSGGAGETQYF. The CDR3 region has the DNA TGTGTTAGCAGTTACTCTGGGGGGGCGGGGGAGACCCAGTACTTC.

Many counts were recorded for this clonotype. The genes are TRBV7-7 and TRBJ2-1; D is ambiguous. The V end was cut by 1 base, the J end by 0 bases, with 7 bases between. The germline CDR1 and CDR2 sequences are SSHAT and FNYEAQ (reference sequence). The CDR3 is 15 residues long. CDR3 nucleotide sequence: TGTGCCAGCAGCTTAGACTCAAGCTCCTACAATGAGCAGTTCTTC. It translates to CASSLDSSSYNEQFF.

The rearrangement uses TRBV7-6 and TRBJ2-1; perhaps TRBD1 as D (6 bases). CDR3 length equals 15 residues. Germline CDR1 and CDR2: SGHVS and FNYEAQ. With 2 bases removed from V and 12 bases from J, the gap between germline ends came to 20 bases. The CDR3 loop is CASSLSTGTTDTQFF. CDR3 nucleotide sequence: TGTGCCAGCAGCTTATCGACAGGTACCACAGATACGCAGTTCTTC.

This clonotype occurred a few times. The J gene is TRBJ1-4, the V gene TRBV2, with no clear D. CDR1 and CDR2 from the germline V gene are SNHLY and FYNNEI. The V end was cut by 5 bases, the J end by 7 bases, with 14 bases between. The length of the CDR3 is 14 residues. In nucleotides, the CDR3 is TGTGCCAGCAGTCTCACCGGCCGGGGTGAAAAACTGTTTTTT. Protein: CASSLTGRGEKLFF.

The chain carries TRBV29-1 and TRBJ2-1; TRBD1 agrees at 7 bases. After removal of 8 bases from V and 2 bases from J, the junction contained 9 bases not matched to a gene. Per germline, CDR1 SQVTM and CDR2 ANQGSEA. This CDR3 is 14 amino acids long. The chain's CDR3 is CSLNRGRAYNEQFF. CDR3 DNA: TGCAGCCTAAACAGGGGACGGGCCTACAATGAGCAGTTCTTC.

V usage is TRBV20-1 and J usage is TRBJ2-3; D is tentatively TRBD1 or TRBD2 (5 bases each). V was clipped by 6 bases and J by 2 bases, with 9 bases between them. The CDR3 loop spans 12 amino acids. Germline V gene lookup returns CDR1 DFQATT and CDR2 SNEGSKA (reference sequence). Here the CDR3 DNA reads TGCAGTGCCCTCGGGACCACAGATACGCAGTATTTT. This gives the protein CSALGTTDTQYF.

The V call is TRBV30, the J call TRBJ1-5; 10 bases fit TRBD1. The J segment lost 2 bases and the V segment lost 3 bases, leaving 7 bases of the junction unmatched. The CDR3 length is 16 residues. Germline CDR1 is GTSNPN and CDR2 is SVGIG (reference sequence). Here the CDR3 reads CAWSPLTGGRNQPQHF. Written as DNA, the CDR3 is TGTGCCTGGAGCCCCCTGACAGGGGGCCGCAATCAGCCCCAGCATTTT.

This sequence joins TRBV19 and TRBJ2-7, with D perhaps being TRBD1 or TRBD2 (5 bases each). This CDR3 is 16 amino acids long. Trimming shortened V by 3 bases and J by 5 bases, and 20 bases separated the two germline ends. CDR1 is LNHDA, CDR2 SQIVND, per germline (reference sequence). The CDR3 is CASSMGVGTLRNEQYF. The DNA of the CDR3 is TGTGCCAGTAGTATGGGGGTGGGGACCCTAAGGAACGAGCAGTACTTC.

V gene TRBV20-1 combines with J gene TRBJ1-6, with no clear D. The germline V gene encodes CDR1 DFQATT and CDR2 SNEGSKA (reference sequence). V lost 0 bases, J lost 7 bases, and 10 bases lay in between. This CDR3 spans 14 amino acids. CDR3 in amino acids: CSARDPRENSPLHF. The CDR3 DNA follows: TGCAGTGCTAGAGATCCGCGGGAGAATTCACCCCTCCACTTT.